This T cell receptor beta chain emerged from a study of shared clonotypes between healthy human individuals. Study as a whole: Per donor, CD8 memory used one plate, CD8 naive used two, CD4 memory used three and CD4 naive used three. Broader study findings: Shared clonotypes: 4.5% to 5% naive CD4, about 4% naive CD8, less than 2.5% memory CD4, 0.4% memory CD8.

With respect to this clone: Antigen unknown.

CD45RO negativity and positive selection for CCR7 defined naive CD8 cells, a population that excluded terminally differentiated effector memory CD45RA+ cells. Donors, without exception, were Caucasian adults residing in Nashville, Tennessee. The germline CDR1 and CDR2 sequences are MDHEN and SYDVKM. The CDR3 contains 11 residues. Trimming shortened V by 9 bases and J by 1 base, and 6 bases separated the two germline ends. Genomic DNA of each subset was evenly split across several immunoSEQ plates. The repertoire was sequenced with immunoSEQ multiplex PCR; TCRdb's copy has only in-frame clones and lacks some. This sample has more than 600,000 clones, with 92% found just once.

The TCR sequence derives from a man aged 30 to 39 in good health. Sequenced: naive CD8+ T cells sorted from blood. The V gene is TRBV28, the J gene TRBJ1-1, with D uncertain. The CDR3 spells CASGRNTEAFF. CDR3 nucleotide sequence: TGTGCCAGTGGCAGGAACACTGAAGCTTTCTTT. Combining the CDR3 with reference TRBV28 and TRBJ1-1 gives the whole variable domain DVKVTQSSRYLVKRTGEKVFLECVQDMDHENMFWYRQDPGLGLRLIYFSYDVKMKEKGDIPEGYSVSREKKERFSLILESASTNQTSMYLCASGRNTEAFFGQGTRLTVV.